The 6 T cell receptor beta chains reported below all come from one sample, sequenced in a study of T cells in Graves' hyperthyroidism and ophthalmopathy. Using RNA transcripts as the source, TCR beta CDR3 regions were amplified. HTBI primers were used for first-round RT-PCR of the TCR CDR3. TCRdb re-called the multiplex PCR reads through MiXCR, storing one row per CDR3 protein. The profile shows 380,000 or so distinct CDR3 sequences, roughly 13% of them singletons. The specimen sequenced was blood. Receptors originate from a woman in her 30s with Graves' hyperthyroidism.

The rearrangement links TRBV12-3 or TRBV12-4 to TRBJ1-2, with D tentatively TRBD1 (6 bases). The CDR3 has 12 residues. Deletions cut 6 bases from V and 13 bases from J, with 18 bases between. The CDR3: CASSPQTGVCTF. CDR3 in DNA: TGTGCCAGCAGCCCCCAGACAGGTGTTTGCACCTTC.

This clonotype appeared many times. One end of the junction does not line up with germline, which may come from a read error. The J gene is TRBJ1-5, the V gene TRBV20-1, with D unclear. Germline CDR1 and CDR2: DFQATT and SNEGSKA (reference sequence). CDR3 size: 13 residues. CDR3 region: CSARAPYHQPQHF. CDR3 in DNA: TGCAGTGCCAGAGCACCGTATCATCAGCCCCAGCATTTT.

This rearrangement joins TRBV3-1 to TRBJ1-3; no reliable D call. Between the trimmed V and J ends, which lost 3 bases and 0 bases, there was a span of 9 bases. Germline values: CDR1 LGHDT, CDR2 YNNKEL (reference sequence). CDR3 length equals 15 residues. For the CDR3, the DNA is TGTGCCAGCAGCCAGCAAACGAGCTCTGGAAACACCATATATTTT. Amino acids: CASSQQTSSGNTIYF.

This clonotype was seen at least ten times. This chain links TRBV12-3 or TRBV12-4 with TRBJ1-1; D gene unclear. Trimming pared 4 bases from V and 2 bases from J, leaving 11 bases between. The CDR3 has 14 residues. The CDR3 bases are TGTGCCAGCAGTTCCCAGAGCCCAAACACTGAAGCTTTCTTT. It is translated as CASSSQSPNTEAFF.

This clonotype was seen repeatedly, ten times or more. The gene calls are TRBV11-2 and TRBJ2-5; TRBD2 is a possible D gene (6 bases). Germline lookup yields CDR1 SGHAT and CDR2 FQNNGV. V lost 1 base, J lost 5 bases, and 11 bases lay in between. CDR3 length: 14 amino acids. The DNA of the CDR3 is TGTGCCAGCAGCTTAGTGTCGGGAGTGGAGACCCAGTACTTC. It yields the protein CASSLVSGVETQYF.

Many counts were recorded for this clonotype. CDR3 nucleotides: TGTGCCAGCAGCCGACCTACGGGACAGGGGGCGCTGGATGGCTACACCTTC. Its translation: CASSRPTGQGALDGYTF. The chain carries TRBV11-2 and TRBJ1-2, with 12 bases that match TRBD1. Germline CDR1 SGHAT, CDR2 FQNNGV. The junction had 13 bases not matched to a gene; V was cut back by 5 bases and J by 6 bases. This CDR3 has 17 amino acids.